Shown below are 26 T cell receptor beta chains from a single sample sequenced in a study of blood T cells in healthy people across ages. With a J-beta primer mix and a sample-barcoded 5' primer, a second PCR ran roughly 6 to 12 cycles. MiXCR was run by TCRdb on the 5' RACE reads, yielding one entry per CDR3 protein. The data hold around 1,000,000 distinct CDR3 sequences, with around two fifths observed a single time. Sequenced sample: blood. Receptors were obtained from a man younger than 35 in good health.

In this sample, this clonotype turned up many times. This sequence joins TRBV10-3 and TRBJ1-2, with D unresolved. The germline V gene encodes CDR1 ENHRY and CDR2 SYGVKD. Between the trimmed V and J ends, which lost 3 bases and 8 bases, there was a span of 19 bases. The CDR3 has 15 residues. The CDR3 DNA sequence: TGTGCCATCAGTGAAAGGATTAACACTCGGGGAGGCTACACCTTC. Amino acid sequence: CAISERINTRGGYTF.

This chain joins TRBV6-6 and TRBJ2-5, with no clear D. CDR3 length equals 16 residues. V gave up 2 bases and J gave up 11 bases, with 24 bases separating them. CDR1 MNHNY and CDR2 SVGAGI come from the germline V gene (reference sequence). CDR3 DNA: TGTGCCAGCAGTTACACCCCAGGCAACCCAAACAATGAGCAGTACTTC. It specifies CASSYTPGNPNNEQYF.

This clonotype was detected only a few times. The chain recombines TRBV20-1 with TRBJ2-1, with 11 bases lining up with TRBD2. The ends lost 5 bases at V and 5 bases at J; junction bases unmatched: 8. Germline V gives CDR1 DFQATT, CDR2 SNEGSKA (reference sequence). The CDR3 loop spans 15 amino acids. CDR3 in amino acids: CSASTLAGGHNEQFF. CDR3 nucleotide sequence: TGCAGTGCTTCTACTCTAGCGGGGGGACACAATGAGCAGTTCTTC.

V and J are TRBV7-3 and TRBJ2-5, with no clear D. The assigned J gene may be wrong: the sequence end matches TRBJ2-1 better. Germline loops: CDR1 SGHTA, CDR2 FQGTGA. This CDR3 comprises 13 residues. CDR3 sequence (DNA): TGTGCCAGCACTCCGGGTCCTCAAGAGACCCAGTTCTTC. Protein product: CASTPGPQETQFF.

This chain uses TRBV9 with TRBJ2-1, with 9 bases that match TRBD1. Trimming at V came to 3 bases and at J to 6 bases, leaving 10 bases not matched to a gene. CDR3 size: 16 residues. Germline CDR1 is SGDLS and CDR2 is YYNGEE. The CDR3 nucleotides are TGTGCCAGCAGCGCGGAACCGGGACAGGGCTCCAATGAGCAGTTCTTC. Translating it yields CASSAEPGQGSNEQFF.

The chain combines TRBV14 with TRBJ2-7, with D tentatively TRBD1 or TRBD2 (5 bases each). The CDR3 spans 17 residues. CDR1 is SGHDN and CDR2 is FVKESK in the germline V gene. The V end was cut by 0 bases, the J end by 2 bases, with 17 bases between. The CDR3 region has the DNA TGTGCCAGCAGCCAAGATGGGGGTCAGGGTCCTACCTACGAGCAGTACTTC. This translates into CASSQDGGQGPTYEQYF.

This chain joins TRBV7-2 and TRBJ2-7; 7 positions agree with TRBD1. Germline assignment: CDR1 SGHTA and CDR2 FQGNSA. V gave up 2 bases and J gave up 4 bases; unmatched junction bases: 5. The CDR3 extends over 14 amino acids. CDR3 in amino acids: CASSLTTGNYEQYF. Here the CDR3 DNA reads TGTGCCAGCAGCTTAACGACAGGGAATTACGAGCAGTACTTC.

This clonotype was seen a handful of times. Compared with germline, one end of the junction differs, possibly owing to a read error. The chain recombines TRBV9 with TRBJ2-5; D call uncertain. Germline CDR1 is SGDLS and CDR2 is YYNGEE. There are 13 residues in the CDR3. The CDR3: CASSVDAEKSQYF. In DNA form, the CDR3 reads TGCGCCAGCAGCGTAGACGCGGAAAAGAGCCAGTACTTC.

J is TRBJ1-6 and V is TRBV13; possible D gene TRBD1, 5 bases. The germline gives CDR1 PRHDT, CDR2 FYEKMQ (reference sequence). The CDR3 length is 15 residues. V dropped 5 bases and J dropped 5 bases, with 13 bases sitting between them. The CDR3 reads CASSLRRGDNSPLHF. The CDR3 coding sequence is TGTGCCAGCAGCCTTAGGCGGGGGGATAATTCACCCCTCCACTTT.

This clonotype was seen a handful of times. The genes are TRBV5-1 and TRBJ1-1; D possibly corresponds to TRBD1 (6 bases). The CDR3 sequence is 15 residues long. Trimming shortened V by 4 bases and J by 0 bases, and 13 bases separated the two germline ends. Germline V lookup: CDR1 SGHRS, CDR2 YFSETQ. CDR3 DNA: TGCGCCAGCAGCACTGTACAGGGTATGAACACTGAAGCTTTCTTT. Translating it yields CASSTVQGMNTEAFF.

V gene TRBV28 combines with J gene TRBJ2-7; D is perhaps TRBD1 or TRBD2 (6 bases each). Germline V gene data show CDR1 as MDHEN and CDR2 as SYDVKM. Trimming cost V 8 bases and J 7 bases, with 21 bases left between them. The CDR3 length is 14 residues. CDR3 residues: CASATGGGYNEQYF. The CDR3 region has the DNA TGTGCCAGCGCTACTGGAGGGGGATACAATGAGCAGTACTTC.

This clonotype came up a few times. One junction end does not reproduce the germline sequence, and a read error may be involved. J is TRBJ2-2 and V is TRBV5-1, with D possibly TRBD2 on 5 matching bases. The CDR3 runs 14 residues. From germline, CDR1 is SGHRS and CDR2 YFSETQ. The CDR3: CASSLALNTGELFF. The CDR3 DNA follows: TGTGCCAGCAGCTTAGCGCTGAACACCGGGGAGCTGTTTTTT.

The chain links TRBV19 to TRBJ2-2; D might be TRBD2 (5 bases). This CDR3 is 15 amino acids long. Germline V lookup: CDR1 LNHDA, CDR2 SQIVND (reference sequence). With 3 bases removed from V and 6 bases from J, the gap between germline ends came to 14 bases. CDR3 region: CASSIRVLEAGELFF. The DNA of the CDR3 is TGTGCCAGTAGTATTCGGGTTCTGGAGGCCGGGGAGCTGTTTTTT.

The gene calls are TRBV4-2 and TRBJ2-7; D gene unclear. CDR1 is LGHNA and CDR2 is YNFKEQ in the germline V gene. V dropped 1 base and J dropped 5 bases, with 12 bases sitting between them. The CDR3 is 14 amino acids. CDR3 sequence: CASSQGMWLDEQYF. The CDR3 DNA sequence: TGTGCCAGCAGCCAAGGGATGTGGCTCGACGAGCAGTACTTC.

The chain combines TRBV10-3 with TRBJ1-1; D possibly corresponds to TRBD1 (5 bases). V was shortened by 10 bases and J by 1 base, with 13 bases between the two germline ends. The CDR3 length is 13 residues. Per the germline V gene, CDR1 is ENHRY and CDR2 is SYGVKD. CDR3 sequence: CATEGRENTEAFF. The CDR3 DNA reads as TGTGCCACGGAGGGCAGGGAGAACACTGAAGCTTTCTTT.

This clonotype showed up just a few times. This chain uses TRBV9 with TRBJ2-7; no clear D. The ends were cut back, 0 bases at V and 2 bases at J, with 9 bases in the middle. This CDR3 comprises 14 residues. CDR1 and CDR2 from the germline V gene are SGDLS and YYNGEE. The CDR3 DNA follows: TGTGCCAGCAGCGTAGACGGGCTTACCTACGAGCAGTACTTC. It codes for CASSVDGLTYEQYF. Combining the CDR3 with reference TRBV9 and TRBJ2-7 gives the whole variable domain DSGVTQTPKHLITATGQRVTLRCSPRSGDLSVYWYQQSLDQGLQFLIQYYNGEERAKGNILERFSAQQFPDLHSELNLSSLELGDSALYFCASSVDGLTYEQYFGPGTRLTVT.

The CDR3 DNA is TGTGCCAGCAACCTTGACGATGAGGGCAATCAGCCCCAGCATTTT. Protein: CASNLDDEGNQPQHF. The chain carries TRBV9 and TRBJ1-5; D remains ambiguous. Germline V gene data show CDR1 as SGDLS and CDR2 as YYNGEE. Trimming stripped 6 bases from V and 2 bases from J, with 15 bases between. CDR3 length: 15 residues.

The chain carries TRBV9 and TRBJ2-3; D assignment may be TRBD1 or TRBD2 (5 bases each). This CDR3 has 17 residues. CDR1 is SGDLS and CDR2 is YYNGEE in the germline V gene. Trimming took off 2 bases at V and 1 base at J, with 17 bases between the two ends. This chain's CDR3 is CASSVLSGTRGTDTQYF. The CDR3 coding sequence is TGTGCCAGCAGCGTCCTTTCCGGGACCCGTGGCACAGATACGCAGTATTTT.

The chain has TRBV20-1 and TRBJ2-1, with TRBD2 as a possible D gene (6 bases). There are 14 residues in the CDR3. The V end lost 5 bases, the J end lost 5 bases, and 16 bases lay between the germline ends. Germline CDR1 DFQATT, CDR2 SNEGSKA (reference sequence). The CDR3 nucleotides are TGCAGTGCTCATAGACTTGGCGGGAACAATGAGCAGTTCTTC. Its protein product is CSAHRLGGNNEQFF.

This clonotype was detected ten times or more. V and J are TRBV20-1 and TRBJ2-5, with 7 nucleotides matching TRBD2. Trimming cost V 0 bases and J 0 bases; bases outside gene matches: 10. The germline gives CDR1 DFQATT, CDR2 SNEGSKA (reference sequence). This CDR3 is built from 17 residues. This CDR3 is CSARDIRTSEHQETQYF. Here the CDR3 DNA reads TGCAGTGCTAGAGATATACGAACTAGCGAGCACCAAGAGACCCAGTACTTC.

The chain carries TRBV6-2 or TRBV6-3 and TRBJ1-1, with TRBD1 matching over 10 bases. Germline lookup yields CDR1 MNHEY and CDR2 SVGEGT. The trim removed 5 bases at V and 4 bases at J, leaving 4 bases unmatched. The CDR3 length is 14 residues. For the CDR3, the DNA is TGTGCCAGCAGTAGGGGACAGGGGACCACTGAAGCTTTCTTT. Its protein product is CASSRGQGTTEAFF.

Turning to this clonotype: One end of the junction varies from germline; a read error may be responsible. CDR3 bases: TGTGTCAGCAGCCGGGGGACTAGCGGGGCCGAGCAGTACTTC. Its protein product is CVSSRGTSGAEQYF. This chain joins TRBV7-9 and TRBJ2-5; 13 bases align to TRBD2. Matching the DNA end better, TRBJ2-7 makes the J call doubtful. The germline CDR1 and CDR2 sequences are SEHNR and FQNEAQ (reference sequence). The CDR3 spans 14 residues.

The chain is built from TRBV20-1 and TRBJ1-1, with TRBD1 matching 8 bases. The CDR3 spans 14 residues. Unmatched junction bases numbered 3, after V lost 1 base and J lost 2 bases. The V gene's germline CDR1 is DFQATT and CDR2 SNEGSKA (reference sequence). The CDR3 loop reads CSARGTGINTEAFF. CDR3 sequence (DNA): TGCAGTGCTAGAGGGACAGGGATTAACACTGAAGCTTTCTTT.

This clonotype was observed a handful of times. The chain combines TRBV7-2 with TRBJ2-3; 10 bases are shared with TRBD1. The germline V gene encodes CDR1 SGHTA and CDR2 FQGNSA. J lost 1 base, V lost 5 bases, and 9 bases had no gene match. The CDR3 loop spans 17 amino acids. Written as DNA, the CDR3 is TGTGCCAGCAGCCTACCGCTTGGACAGGGGGGCACAGATACGCAGTATTTT. This translates into CASSLPLGQGGTDTQYF.

Only a few counts were recorded for this clonotype. The rearrangement links TRBV20-1 to TRBJ1-4, with unresolved D. The ends were cut back, 0 bases at V and 6 bases at J, with 8 bases in the middle. CDR1 and CDR2 (germline): DFQATT, SNEGSKA (reference sequence). The CDR3 sequence is 13 residues long. CDR3 nucleotide sequence: TGCAGTGCTAGAGATCTACGGGATGAAAAACTGTTTTTT. It is translated as CSARDLRDEKLFF.

The V gene is TRBV4-3, the J gene TRBJ1-2, with D unresolved. Germline loops: CDR1 LGHNA, CDR2 YSLEER. The CDR3 sequence is 15 residues long. V was cut by 3 bases and J by 0 bases, with 11 bases left in between. The CDR3 DNA sequence: TGCGCCAGCAGCCAGGCCCTCTCAACTAACTATGGCTACACCTTC. Its translation is CASSQALSTNYGYTF.